These 17 T cell receptor beta chains were all obtained from the same sample, sequenced in a study of low-dose radiotherapy and immunotherapy resistance in tumors. As to time point: before trial treatment. Primers used for first-strand cDNA, a TRAV- and TRBV-specific set, covered both alpha and beta chains. The TCRs were subjected to amplification over around 18 PCR cycles employing a constant-region primer in conjunction with a V-primer adapter. TCRdb fed the reads into MiXCR, producing one record per CDR3 protein. The sample has tens of thousands of distinct CDR3 sequences, roughly 30% seen once. This specimen consisted of PBMCs, obtained before treatment. All receptors derive from a female donor with ovarian cancer.

The V and J genes are TRBV28 and TRBJ2-5, with 8 bases fitting TRBD2. This CDR3 region has 14 residues. The V gene's germline CDR1 is MDHEN and CDR2 SYDVKM. With 10 bases clipped from V and 1 base from J, the junction kept 8 bases outside the gene matches. The CDR3 bases are TGTGCCACTGTGTCCGGGAGGGCCCAAGAGACCCAGTACTTC. Translation: CATVSGRAQETQYF.

The chain links TRBV18 to TRBJ2-2; D unclear. This CDR3 has 14 amino acids. The V end lost 3 bases, the J end lost 9 bases, and 14 bases lay between the germline ends. The germline V gene encodes CDR1 KGHSH and CDR2 LQKENI. The CDR3 loop reads CASSPDLSGRELFF. In nucleotides, the CDR3 is TGTGCCAGCTCACCCGATCTTTCGGGCCGGGAGCTGTTTTTT.

This clonotype was seen at least ten times. The V call is TRBV5-1, the J call TRBJ2-2, with D perhaps matching TRBD2 (5 bases). CDR1 SGHRS and CDR2 YFSETQ come from the germline V gene. The germline V and J ends were trimmed by 6 bases and 0 bases, with 18 bases remaining between them. CDR3 length: 17 amino acids. Written as DNA, the CDR3 is TGCGCCAGCACCCCCCCCGGACTGGCTGCGAACACCGGGGAGCTGTTTTTT. It is translated as CASTPPGLAANTGELFF.

This clonotype came up many times. The J gene is TRBJ2-2, the V gene TRBV6-2 or TRBV6-3; 9 positions match TRBD2. Germline V gene lookup returns CDR1 MNHEY and CDR2 SVGEGT. This CDR3 has 15 amino acids. V lost 5 bases to trimming and J lost 3 bases; unmatched junction nucleotides: 4. The CDR3 sequence is CASSPTSGDTGELFF. The CDR3, as DNA: TGTGCCAGCAGTCCGACTAGCGGCGACACCGGGGAGCTGTTTTTT.

This clonotype was recorded many times. This chain joins TRBV18 and TRBJ2-7, with D unresolved. The CDR3 is 14 residues long. Trimming left V 3 bases short and J 1 base short, with 10 bases between. Germline V gene data show CDR1 as KGHSH and CDR2 as LQKENI. The chain's CDR3 is CASSPDVFSYEQYF. For the CDR3, the DNA is TGTGCCAGCTCACCGGACGTATTTTCCTACGAGCAGTACTTC.

This clonotype turned up a few times. The J gene is TRBJ2-1, the V gene TRBV12-3 or TRBV12-4; TRBD2 aligns across 9 bases. The CDR3 sequence is 15 residues long. V shed 7 bases, J shed 5 bases, and the junction held 9 bases outside the gene matches. The CDR3 loop reads CASTTLAGRDNEQFF. The CDR3 coding sequence is TGTGCCAGCACTACGCTAGCGGGGAGGGACAATGAGCAGTTCTTC.

As for this clonotype: A clone one base away is much larger, so this may be a read error. The V and J genes are TRBV7-9 and TRBJ1-1; TRBD1 is a possible D gene (5 bases). V shed 3 bases and J shed 0 bases, with 17 bases lying between them. CDR1 is SEHNR, CDR2 FQNEAQ, per germline (reference sequence). CDR3 length equals 17 residues. The CDR3 is CASSFSSRRGMNTEAFF. CDR3 in DNA: TGTGCCAGCAGCTTTTCCTCCAGGCGGGGGATGAACACTGAAGCTTTCTTT.

This clonotype was counted at least ten times. CDR3 bases: TGTGCCAGCAGTTGGGGGGGGGGGGCGGTCCCCGAGACCCAGTACTTC. Translated: CASSWGGGAVPETQYF. V is TRBV6-2 or TRBV6-3 and J is TRBJ2-5; weak D call: TRBD2 (7 bases). The length of the CDR3 is 16 residues. V was pared by 4 bases and J by 5 bases, with 20 bases between. In germline, CDR1 is MNHEY, CDR2 SVGEGT.

The sample holds many counts of this clonotype. The chain employs TRBV18 and TRBJ1-1, with no clear D. Germline V gives CDR1 KGHSH, CDR2 LQKENI. The CDR3 contains 14 residues. Trimming cost V 3 bases and J 3 bases, with 11 bases left between them. The CDR3, as DNA: TGTGCCAGCTCACCTCCCGCTACGGACACTGAAGCTTTCTTT. Its protein is CASSPPATDTEAFF.

This chain connects TRBV5-5 to TRBJ2-6, with a tentative D call TRBD1 (5 bases). Germline CDR1 and CDR2: SGHKS and YYEKEE (reference sequence). This CDR3 contains 15 residues. V dropped 3 bases and J dropped 2 bases, with 9 bases sitting between them. The CDR3 here is CASSSGFTGANVLTF. The CDR3 region has the DNA TGTGCCAGCAGCTCAGGGTTTACTGGGGCCAACGTCCTGACTTTC.

V usage is TRBV12-3 or TRBV12-4 and J usage is TRBJ1-6; 7 bases agree with TRBD1. The ends lost 7 bases at V and 7 bases at J; junction bases unmatched: 13. The CDR3 sequence is 16 residues long. CDR3 sequence (DNA): TGTGCCAGCACCAAACCGACAGGGTCGGGGAATTCACCCCTCCACTTT. It is translated as CASTKPTGSGNSPLHF.

The chain has TRBV2 and TRBJ1-1; D is perhaps TRBD1 (5 bases). With 7 bases removed from V and 4 bases from J, the gap between germline ends came to 25 bases. The CDR3 runs to 17 residues. Germline V CDR1 and CDR2: SNHLY, FYNNEI. The CDR3 coding sequence is TGTGCCAGCACCGATGGGAGGGGTTACGCCTTGAGCACTGAAGCTTTCTTT. Amino acids: CASTDGRGYALSTEAFF.

This clonotype was counted ten times or more. The V call is TRBV5-1, the J call TRBJ2-7; 8 nucleotides line up with TRBD2. Trimming at V came to 4 bases and at J to 1 base, leaving 7 bases not matched to a gene. CDR1 and CDR2 (germline): SGHRS, YFSETQ. The CDR3 contains 15 residues. Written as DNA, the CDR3 is TGCGCCAGCAGCCCCAGCGGGGGCACTTCCTACGAGCAGTACTTC. It codes for CASSPSGGTSYEQYF. Looking up the rest from reference TRBV5-1 and TRBJ2-7 gives the full variable domain: KAGVTQTPRYLIKTRGQQVTLSCSPISGHRSVSWYQQTPGQGLQFLFEYFSETQRNKGNFPGRFSGRQFSNSRSEMNVSTLELGDSALYLCASSPSGGTSYEQYFGPGTRLTVT.

Many counts were recorded for this clonotype. This chain links TRBV7-2 with TRBJ2-7; D is unresolved. Trimming shortened V by 5 bases and J by 0 bases, and 5 bases separated the two germline ends. This CDR3 spans 12 amino acids. The germline V gene encodes CDR1 SGHTA and CDR2 FQGNSA. CDR3 DNA sequence: TGTGCCAGCAGCCCAAACTCCTACGAGCAGTACTTC. It codes for CASSPNSYEQYF. The variable domain in full, with the rest retrieved from reference TRBV7-2 and TRBJ2-7, is GAGVSQSPSNKVTEKGKDVELRCDPISGHTALYWYRQSLGQGLEFLIYFQGNSAPDKSGLPSDRFSAERTGGSVSTLTIQRTQQEDSAVYLCASSPNSYEQYFGPGTRLTVT.

This clonotype appeared a few times. This likely reflects a read error, since a far larger clone is one base away. The chain carries TRBV5-8 and TRBJ2-4, with D uncertain. Trimming took off 7 bases at V and 13 bases at J, with 18 bases between the two ends. CDR3 length: 12 residues. Germline-derived CDR1 and CDR2 are SGHTS and YDEGEE. This chain's CDR3 is CASSIIPNEQYF. The DNA for the CDR3 is TGTGCCAGCTCTATTATTCCCAATGAGCAGTACTTC.

This clonotype appeared many times. This chain connects TRBV28 to TRBJ1-6; D possibly corresponds to TRBD1 (6 bases). The CDR3 sequence is 14 residues long. Trimming removed 3 bases from V and 9 bases from J, with 12 bases in between. Germline V gene lookup returns CDR1 MDHEN and CDR2 SYDVKM. This CDR3 reads CASSLGGLGSPLHF. CDR3 nucleotides: TGTGCCAGCAGTTTGGGGGGGCTAGGTTCACCCCTCCACTTT.

Many counts were recorded for this clonotype. The V and J genes are TRBV30 and TRBJ1-6; D might be TRBD1 (5 bases). Trimming removed 1 base at V and 6 bases at J, with 10 bases between. Looked up from germline, CDR1 is GTSNPN and CDR2 is SVGIG (reference sequence). The CDR3 length is 14 residues. CDR3 loop: CAWSAVQGNSPLHF. CDR3 DNA sequence: TGTGCCTGGAGTGCGGTCCAGGGTAATTCACCCCTCCACTTT. The full variable domain, completed using reference TRBV30 and TRBJ1-6, is SQTIHQWPATLVQPVGSPLSLECTVEGTSNPNLYWYRQAAGRGLQLLFYSVGIGQISSEVPQNLSASRPQDRQFILSSKKLLLSDSGFYLCAWSAVQGNSPLHFGNGTRLTVT.